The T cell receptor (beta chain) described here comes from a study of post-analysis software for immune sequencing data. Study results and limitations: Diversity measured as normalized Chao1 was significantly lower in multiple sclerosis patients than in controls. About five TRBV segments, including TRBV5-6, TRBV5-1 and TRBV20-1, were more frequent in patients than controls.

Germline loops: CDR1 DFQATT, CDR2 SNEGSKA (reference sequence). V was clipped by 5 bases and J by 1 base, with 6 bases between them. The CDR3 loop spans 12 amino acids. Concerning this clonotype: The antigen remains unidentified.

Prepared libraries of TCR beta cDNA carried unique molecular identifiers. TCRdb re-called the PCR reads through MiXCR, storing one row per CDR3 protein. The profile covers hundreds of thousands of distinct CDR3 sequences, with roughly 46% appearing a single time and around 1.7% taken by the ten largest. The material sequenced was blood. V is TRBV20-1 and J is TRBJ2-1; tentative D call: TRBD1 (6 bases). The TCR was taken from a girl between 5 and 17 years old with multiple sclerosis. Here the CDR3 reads CSAQGSYNEQFF. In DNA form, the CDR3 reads TGCAGTGCTCAGGGGTCCTACAATGAGCAGTTCTTC.